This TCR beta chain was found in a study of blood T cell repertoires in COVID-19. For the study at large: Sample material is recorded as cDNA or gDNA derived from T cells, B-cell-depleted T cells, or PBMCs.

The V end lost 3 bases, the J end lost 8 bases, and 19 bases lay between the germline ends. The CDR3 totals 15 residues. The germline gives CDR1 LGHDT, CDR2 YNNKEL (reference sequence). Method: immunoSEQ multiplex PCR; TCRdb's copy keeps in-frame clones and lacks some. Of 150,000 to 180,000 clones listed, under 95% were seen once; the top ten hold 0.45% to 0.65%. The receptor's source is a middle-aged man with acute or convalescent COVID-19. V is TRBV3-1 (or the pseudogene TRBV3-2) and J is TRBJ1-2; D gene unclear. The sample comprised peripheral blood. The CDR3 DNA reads TGTGCCAGCAGCCATCATGACGGGAGGGAAGGGGGCTACACCTTC. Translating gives CASSHHDGREGGYTF.